This T cell receptor beta chain emerged from a study of blood T cell repertoires in COVID-19. Overall study: Sources were T cells, B-cell-depleted T cells, or PBMCs; the material itself was cDNA or gDNA.

The CDR3 is made up of 18 amino acids. Germline lookup yields CDR1 SGHTA and CDR2 FQGNSA. V lost 3 bases and J lost 1; bases outside the gene matches: 11. TCRdb keeps only in-frame clones here, not all; method: immunoSEQ multiplex PCR. The table records approximately 470,000 clones, 80% to 90% of them present only once. The chain couples TRBV7-2 to TRBJ1-1; 10 bases align to TRBD1. Sequenced sample: peripheral blood. The sequence was collected from a human donor in a cohort sampled during active COVID-19. The CDR3 sequence is CASSFPTGGAIKNTEAFF. CDR3 sequence (DNA): TGTGCCAGCAGCTTCCCGACAGGGGGCGCGATAAAGAACACTGAAGCTTTCTTT.